A selection of T cell receptor beta chains follows, all from one sample in a study of OX40 agonist ivuxolimab in advanced cancers. Here immunoSEQ multiplex PCR was the method, and the copy in TCRdb shows in-frame clones only, minus some. The sample records under 35,000 clones, roughly 80% being singletons. The material sequenced was CD4+ or CD8+ T cells sorted from blood, taken in a trial of the OX40 agonist ivuxolimab. The receptor source for this set is an adult with an advanced solid tumor such as melanoma, head and neck, liver or kidney cancer. Each CDR3 is given without its conserved first and last residue. Fields, in order: J gene, V gene, CDR3 protein.

TRBJ2-7,TRBV6-6,ASRLGLSYEQY
TRBJ2-1,TRBV6-6,ASRLSAFDEQF
TRBJ2-7,TRBV19,ASSFGLAGSYEQY
TRBJ2-1,TRBV9,ASSVAGTSRNNEQF
TRBJ1-1,TRBV27,ASSLLSSPRDTEAF
TRBJ1-1,TRBV6-1,ASSEGYGYANTEAF
TRBJ1-2,TRBV4-2,ASSQGKTGT
TRBJ2-1,TRBV27,ASRRLANEQF
TRBJ2-2,TRBV28,ASSLGNTGELF
TRBJ2-1,TRBV27,ASSFSSGSPYNEQF
TRBJ2-1,TRBV28,ASSCRDRASRSYNEQF
TRBJ2-1,TRBV7-2,ASSFTALVEDYNEQF
TRBJ2-7,TRBV4-3,ASSQEVFYEQY
TRBJ2-2,TRBV9,ASSPEGSNTGELF
-,TRBV4-1,ASSQETGGAYEQY
TRBJ2-1,TRBV7-8,ASSLFGNEQF
TRBJ2-6,TRBV15,ATSRDGSGANVLT
TRBJ1-2,TRBV30,AWSVGVNYGYT
TRBJ2-5,TRBV6-6,ASSYVSGMGTQY
TRBJ2-1,TRBV30,AWSVIRSEQF
TRBJ2-7,TRBV6-1,ASSEAGTSYEQY
TRBJ2-1,TRBV7-3,ASSPGGNEQF
TRBJ2-1,TRBV18,ASSNTGRSYNEQF
TRBJ2-1,TRBV4-3,ASSQAHRSSYNEQF
TRBJ2-3,TRBV15,ATEGRVTDTQY
TRBJ2-1,TRBV10-3,AISEKGQGANEQF
TRBJ2-3,TRBV29-1,SVPRGASGGTDTQY
TRBJ1-2,TRBV10-3,AISESPGANYGYT
TRBJ2-7,TRBV5-8,ASSPGLNSYEQY
TRBJ2-1,TRBV29-1,SVEGSSGRAEYEQF
TRBJ1-5,TRBV15,ATSRDHLGTSNQPQH
TRBJ1-1,TRBV19,ASSWGGQTNTEAF
TRBJ1-2,TRBV6-5,ASSVGTVNYGYT
TRBJ2-5,TRBV5-1,ASSLGGGETQY
TRBJ2-7,TRBV7-8,ASSLGGLAMAYEQY
TRBJ1-1,TRBV6-5,ASSWEAREAF
TRBJ1-2,TRBV4-1,ASRERVRGGGYT
TRBJ1-1,TRBV4-3,ASSQDLAREAF
TRBJ1-1,TRBV4-1,ASSQEGGAF
TRBJ2-7,TRBV15,ATSRGETGEQY
TRBJ1-1,TRBV9,ASSVANQVAEAF
TRBJ2-1,TRBV6-5,ASSYSDPSIAHQF